Listed below are T cell receptor beta chains from one sample, sequenced in a study of blood T cell repertoires in COVID-19. Generated by immunoSEQ multiplex PCR, the TCRdb table keeps only in-frame clones and is missing some. The table lists 200,000 or so clones, roughly nine tenths of them singletons. The sequenced material came from peripheral blood. These receptors were obtained from a woman between 50 and 59 years old with acute or convalescent COVID-19. CDR3s include the opening cysteine and the closing phenylalanine or tryptophan. Each record gives: J gene, clone size, V gene, CDR3 protein. Size is omitted from some rows. Given values are once, few, many or a class for expanded clones.

J gene: TRBJ1-2
clone size: .
V gene: TRBV5-4
CDR3 protein: CASSLNSPNYGYTF

J gene: TRBJ1-2
clone size: once
V gene: TRBV3-1/TRBV3-2
CDR3 protein: CASSPWESYGYTF

J gene: TRBJ2-3
clone size: .
V gene: TRBV5-4
CDR3 protein: CASSWEWTSGIPDDTQYF

J gene: TRBJ1-5
clone size: .
V gene: TRBV6-5
CDR3 protein: CASSIASTYQPQHF

J gene: TRBJ2-2
clone size: .
V gene: TRBV5-5
CDR3 protein: CASSARQGNGELFF

J gene: TRBJ1-1
clone size: .
V gene: TRBV6-5
CDR3 protein: CASRLPGQNTEAFF

J gene: TRBJ1-1
clone size: .
V gene: TRBV5-1
CDR3 protein: CASSPGQTNTEAFF

J gene: TRBJ1-5
clone size: .
V gene: TRBV6-5
CDR3 protein: CASSFDSQPQHF

J gene: TRBJ2-1
clone size: .
V gene: TRBV24-1
CDR3 protein: CATSPGGLEQFF

J gene: TRBJ1-4
clone size: .
V gene: TRBV11-2
CDR3 protein: CASSLGGGASTNEKLFF

J gene: TRBJ1-4
clone size: .
V gene: TRBV29-1
CDR3 protein: CSVADRSANEKLFF

J gene: TRBJ1-5
clone size: .
V gene: TRBV21-1
CDR3 protein: CASSKVKGASNQPQHF

J gene: TRBJ2-1
clone size: few
V gene: TRBV7-2
CDR3 protein: CASTLGGSGAPSYNEQFF

J gene: TRBJ2-1
clone size: .
V gene: TRBV7-6
CDR3 protein: CASSSTPGQGAYEQFF

J gene: TRBJ1-6
clone size: few
V gene: TRBV27
CDR3 protein: CASSPLSPGEGSPLHF

J gene: TRBJ1-3
clone size: .
V gene: TRBV9
CDR3 protein: CASSVEHSGNTIYF

J gene: TRBJ2-4
clone size: .
V gene: TRBV5-5
CDR3 protein: CASSSPRDTAKNIQYF

J gene: TRBJ2-7
clone size: .
V gene: TRBV11-3
CDR3 protein: CASKARRGLGTYSYEQYF

J gene: TRBJ1-2
clone size: .
V gene: TRBV12-3/TRBV12-4
CDR3 protein: CASSPGAGGSYTF

J gene: TRBJ2-3
clone size: .
V gene: TRBV3-1/TRBV3-2
CDR3 protein: CASSTQAWTDTQYF

J gene: TRBJ1-3
clone size: .
V gene: TRBV30
CDR3 protein: CAWSVGGGGGNTIYF

J gene: TRBJ2-7
clone size: .
V gene: TRBV11-1
CDR3 protein: CASSSSRKRFEQYF

J gene: TRBJ2-7
clone size: .
V gene: TRBV7-2
CDR3 protein: CASSATQGIGEQYF

J gene: TRBJ2-2
clone size: .
V gene: TRBV7-3
CDR3 protein: CASSLGTSGTTGELFF

J gene: TRBJ1-1
clone size: .
V gene: TRBV18
CDR3 protein: CASSPPTLGHRTEAFF

J gene: TRBJ1-1
clone size: .
V gene: TRBV11-2
CDR3 protein: CASSTGLLNEAFF

J gene: TRBJ1-3
clone size: .
V gene: TRBV5-8
CDR3 protein: CASIRMWRASGNTIYF

J gene: TRBJ2-5
clone size: .
V gene: TRBV5-6
CDR3 protein: CASSFLGAETQYF

J gene: TRBJ2-1
clone size: few
V gene: TRBV7-2
CDR3 protein: CATGPRGYNEQFF

J gene: TRBJ1-2
clone size: .
V gene: TRBV10-2
CDR3 protein: CASSRTAPNYGYTF

J gene: TRBJ1-6
clone size: .
V gene: TRBV19
CDR3 protein: CASTTEDRGNSPLHF

J gene: TRBJ1-6
clone size: .
V gene: TRBV6-1
CDR3 protein: CASSEAPGYAGGSPLHF

J gene: TRBJ2-3
clone size: .
V gene: TRBV10-2
CDR3 protein: CASSGTGSLHTQYF

J gene: TRBJ2-5
clone size: .
V gene: TRBV3-1/TRBV3-2
CDR3 protein: CASSPGGIQETQYF

J gene: TRBJ2-5
clone size: .
V gene: TRBV30
CDR3 protein: CAWSVLETQYF

J gene: TRBJ1-5
clone size: .
V gene: TRBV5-8
CDR3 protein: CASSFEGRGNQPQHF

J gene: TRBJ1-2
clone size: .
V gene: TRBV7-2
CDR3 protein: CASSQAGTGHGYTF

J gene: TRBJ2-1
clone size: .
V gene: TRBV7-8
CDR3 protein: CASSLEGAWGYNEQFF

J gene: TRBJ1-5
clone size: .
V gene: TRBV19
CDR3 protein: CASSPGGLGNQPQHF

J gene: TRBJ2-5
clone size: .
V gene: TRBV5-1
CDR3 protein: CASSLRLAEETQYF

J gene: TRBJ2-2
clone size: .
V gene: TRBV4-2
CDR3 protein: CASSQDSLAGGLRGTGELFF

J gene: TRBJ1-2
clone size: few
V gene: TRBV27
CDR3 protein: CASSFLSSHTYGYTF

J gene: TRBJ2-2
clone size: .
V gene: TRBV5-1
CDR3 protein: CASSFSLADTGELFF

J gene: TRBJ2-6
clone size: .
V gene: TRBV7-9
CDR3 protein: CASSLGVVGANVLTF

J gene: TRBJ1-1
clone size: .
V gene: TRBV6-2/TRBV6-3
CDR3 protein: CASSSLQGAWTEAFF

J gene: TRBJ1-2
clone size: .
V gene: TRBV12-3/TRBV12-4
CDR3 protein: CASSLSTGYTF

J gene: TRBJ2-5
clone size: .
V gene: TRBV18
CDR3 protein: CASSPRDNQETQYF

J gene: TRBJ1-4
clone size: .
V gene: TRBV6-5
CDR3 protein: CASLRWTNEKLFF